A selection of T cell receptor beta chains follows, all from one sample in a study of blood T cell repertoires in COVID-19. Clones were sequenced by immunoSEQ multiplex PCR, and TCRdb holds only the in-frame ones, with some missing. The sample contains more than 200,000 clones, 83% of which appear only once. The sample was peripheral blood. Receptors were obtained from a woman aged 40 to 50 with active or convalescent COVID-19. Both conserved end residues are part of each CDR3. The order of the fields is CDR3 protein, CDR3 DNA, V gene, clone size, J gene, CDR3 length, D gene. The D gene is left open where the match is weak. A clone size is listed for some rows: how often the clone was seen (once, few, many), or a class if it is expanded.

CSVRNSGQGTQPQHF TGCAGCGTTAGAAACTCGGGACAGGGGACCCAGCCCCAGCATTTT TRBV29-1 once TRBJ1-5 15 TRBD1
CASSLGGAGANVLTF TGCGCCAGCAGCTTGGGTGGGGCCGGGGCCAACGTCCTGACTTTC TRBV5-1 few TRBJ2-6 15 -
CASSFATSGGAAGANVLTF TGTGCCAGCAGTTTCGCGACTAGCGGGGGGGCCGCTGGGGCCAACGTCCTGACTTTC TRBV6-2/TRBV6-3 - TRBJ2-6 19 TRBD2
CASRSGSGSSTDTQYF TGCGCCAGCAGGAGCGGGTCCGGGTCTAGCACAGATACGCAGTATTTT TRBV5-1 few TRBJ2-3 16 -
CASSAYLTTGAGANVLTF TGTGCCAGCAGCGCCTACCTCACGACAGGGGCTGGGGCCAACGTCCTGACTTTC TRBV9 few TRBJ2-6 18 TRBD1
CASSQDGRLAGVETQYF TGCGCCAGCAGCCAAGATGGGAGACTAGCGGGGGTAGAGACCCAGTACTTC TRBV4-1 few TRBJ2-5 17 TRBD2
CASRGTGDQPQHF TGTGCCAGCAGAGGGACAGGGGATCAGCCCCAGCATTTT TRBV12-3/TRBV12-4 - TRBJ1-5 13 TRBD1
CAWSVLGARDYEQYF TGTGCCTGGAGTGTACTGGGGGCCAGGGACTACGAGCAGTACTTC TRBV30 - TRBJ2-7 15 -
CASSLGDREGGELFF TGTGCCAGCAGCTTGGGGGACAGGGAAGGAGGGGAGCTGTTTTTT TRBV5-6 - TRBJ2-2 15 TRBD1
CASSPNPPGQGSTDTQYF TGCGCCAGCAGCCCCAATCCCCCGGGACAGGGGAGCACAGATACGCAGTATTTT TRBV5-1 - TRBJ2-3 18 TRBD1
CASSYDGTAYNEQFF TGTGCCAGCAGTTACGACGGGACAGCTTACAATGAGCAGTTCTTC TRBV6-6 - TRBJ2-1 15 TRBD1
CSASIQAAGSGNTIYF TGCAGTGCTAGTATCCAAGCCGCAGGCTCTGGAAACACCATATATTTT TRBV20-1 - TRBJ1-3 16 -
CASSLPRRESPLHF TGTGCCAGCAGCCTACCTCGCCGGGAATCACCCCTCCACTTT TRBV4-2 - TRBJ1-6 14 -
CAISPRSGTESGELFF TGTGCCATCAGTCCTCGCTCCGGGACAGAATCCGGGGAGCTGTTTTTT TRBV10-3 once TRBJ2-2 16 TRBD1
CASSQDRQRGDSPLHF TGTGCCAGCAGCCAAGATCGCCAGCGGGGGGATTCACCCCTCCACTTT TRBV3-1/TRBV3-2 few TRBJ1-6 16 -
CASTRLQVSYEQYF TGCGCCAGCACACGTCTTCAGGTTTCCTACGAGCAGTACTTC TRBV4-3 - TRBJ2-7 14 -
CASSSSEGLAGGGSYEQYF TGTGCCAGCAGCTCATCAGAGGGGCTAGCGGGAGGCGGCTCCTACGAGCAGTACTTC TRBV13 - TRBJ2-7 19 TRBD2
CASRPGQGWSPLHF TGTGCCAGCAGGCCGGGACAGGGGTGGTCACCCCTCCACTTT TRBV2 - TRBJ1-6 14 TRBD1
CASSIGTGDEKLFF TGTGCCAGCAGCATCGGGACAGGGGACGAAAAACTGTTTTTT TRBV11-2 - TRBJ1-4 14 TRBD1
CASSLGETQYF TGTGCCAGCAGCCTCGGGGAGACCCAGTACTTC TRBV14 - TRBJ2-5 11 -
CSARGEGRSPF TGCAGTGCTAGAGGGGAGGGGCGGTCGCCTTTT TRBV20-1 - TRBJ1-4 11 -
CSVESGGRDTQYF TGCAGCGTTGAGTCAGGGGGGAGGGATACGCAGTATTTT TRBV29-1 - TRBJ2-3 13 -
CASSKEGARNGYTF TGTGCCAGCAGCAAAGAAGGGGCTCGCAATGGCTACACCTTC TRBV21-1 - TRBJ1-2 14 -
CASSWTGAANYGYTF TGTGCCAGCAGCTGGACAGGAGCCGCTAACTATGGCTACACCTTC TRBV7-9 - TRBJ1-2 15 TRBD1
CASSLYGTGLSNQPQHF TGTGCCAGCAGCTTGTATGGGACGGGACTTAGCAATCAGCCCCAGCATTTT TRBV5-5 - TRBJ1-5 17 -
CSASPTGAKHNEQFF TGCAGTGCTAGTCCCACAGGGGCGAAACACAATGAGCAGTTCTTC TRBV20-1 - TRBJ2-1 15 TRBD1
CASSLLVGVDSPLHF TGTGCCAGCAGTCTACTGGTAGGGGTGGATTCACCCCTCCACTTT TRBV6-5 - TRBJ1-6 15 -
CASSEGASAHYEQYF TGTGCCAGCAGTGAAGGGGCTAGCGCACACTACGAGCAGTACTTC TRBV6-1 - TRBJ2-7 15 -
CASSLGTHTDTQYF TGTGCCAGCAGTTTAGGGACACACACAGATACGCAGTATTTT TRBV27 - TRBJ2-3 14 -
CASRAVGGAGNIQYF TGTGCCAGCAGGGCCGTCGGGGGGGCTGGTAACATTCAGTACTTC TRBV2 - TRBJ2-4 15 TRBD2
CASRAPGGLNEQFF TGTGCCAGCAGGGCACCGGGGGGCTTGAATGAGCAGTTCTTC TRBV28 - TRBJ2-1 14 -
CATSRDVTANEQFF TGTGCCACCAGCAGAGATGTCACTGCCAATGAGCAGTTCTTC TRBV15 - TRBJ2-1 14 -
CAWSKTGGPQETQYF TGTGCCTGGTCGAAAACAGGGGGCCCTCAAGAGACCCAGTACTTC TRBV30 - TRBJ2-5 15 TRBD1
CASSTGTGLYNEKLFF TGTGCCAGCTCTACCGGGACAGGGCTATATAATGAAAAACTGTTTTTT TRBV28 once TRBJ1-4 16 TRBD1
CASSLGQGDEQYF TGTGCCAGCAGTTTGGGACAGGGGGACGAGCAGTACTTC TRBV12-3/TRBV12-4 - TRBJ2-7 13 TRBD1
CASGLKQNTEAFF TGTGCTAGTGGTTTAAAACAGAACACTGAAGCTTTCTTT TRBV12-5 - TRBJ1-1 13 -
CASSYSRDRGSGTQYF TGTGCCAGCAGTTACTCCCGAGACAGGGGATCCGGGACCCAGTACTTC TRBV6-5 - TRBJ2-5 16 TRBD1
CASRETGHNEKLFF TGTGCCAGCAGGGAGACAGGACATAATGAAAAACTGTTTTTT TRBV5-6 - TRBJ1-4 14 -
CASSHLADEKLFF TGCGCCAGCAGCCACCTGGCGGATGAAAAACTGTTTTTT TRBV4-1 - TRBJ1-4 13 -
CASSTRKLYTGELFF TGTGCCAGCAGTACCCGAAAACTCTACACCGGGGAGCTGTTTTTT TRBV27 - TRBJ2-2 15 -
CASSVVGDTSTDTQYF TGTGCCAGCAGCGTAGTGGGGGACACTAGCACAGATACGCAGTATTTT TRBV9 - TRBJ2-3 16 -
CASSLMRGGGTFTINTEAFF TGTGCCAGCAGTTTAATGAGGGGAGGGGGGACCTTCACAATTAACACTGAAGCTTTCTTT TRBV27 - TRBJ1-1 20 -
CAANSRETQYF TGTGCCGCAAACTCCCGAGAGACCCAGTACTTC TRBV2 - TRBJ2-5 11 -
CASSYHTGLSNYGYTF TGTGCCAGCAGTTACCATACAGGGCTTTCTAACTATGGCTACACCTTC TRBV6-5 - TRBJ1-2 16 -
CASSLAEGITYGYTF TGTGCCAGCAGCTTAGCCGAGGGAATAACCTATGGCTACACCTTC TRBV7-2 - TRBJ1-2 15 -
CASSLTGVGQPQHF TGTGCCAGCAGCCTTACTGGAGTAGGACAGCCCCAGCATTTT TRBV7-2 few TRBJ1-5 14 -
CASGIRGWGNEKLFF TGTGCCAGCGGAATCAGGGGCTGGGGTAATGAAAAACTGTTTTTT TRBV2 few TRBJ1-4 15 -
CASSRHRGRVPEAFF TGTGCCAGCAGTAGACACAGGGGGCGCGTTCCTGAAGCTTTCTTT TRBV6-5 - TRBJ1-1 15 TRBD1